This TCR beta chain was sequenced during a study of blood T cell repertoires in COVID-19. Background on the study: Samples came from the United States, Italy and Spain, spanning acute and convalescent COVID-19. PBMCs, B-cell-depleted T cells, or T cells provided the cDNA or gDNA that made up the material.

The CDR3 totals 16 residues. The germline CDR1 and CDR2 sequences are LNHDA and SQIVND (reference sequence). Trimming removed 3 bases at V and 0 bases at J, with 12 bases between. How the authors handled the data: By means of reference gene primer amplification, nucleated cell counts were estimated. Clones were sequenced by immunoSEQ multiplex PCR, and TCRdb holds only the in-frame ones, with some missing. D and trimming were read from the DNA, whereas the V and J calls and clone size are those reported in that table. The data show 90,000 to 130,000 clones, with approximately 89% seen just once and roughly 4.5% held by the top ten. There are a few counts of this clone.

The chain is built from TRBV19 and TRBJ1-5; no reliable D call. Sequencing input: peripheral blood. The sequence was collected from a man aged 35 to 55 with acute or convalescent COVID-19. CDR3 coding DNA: TGTGCCAGTAGTATTATCGGGTCCCTTAGCAATCAGCCCCAGCATTTT. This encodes CASSIIGSLSNQPQHF.